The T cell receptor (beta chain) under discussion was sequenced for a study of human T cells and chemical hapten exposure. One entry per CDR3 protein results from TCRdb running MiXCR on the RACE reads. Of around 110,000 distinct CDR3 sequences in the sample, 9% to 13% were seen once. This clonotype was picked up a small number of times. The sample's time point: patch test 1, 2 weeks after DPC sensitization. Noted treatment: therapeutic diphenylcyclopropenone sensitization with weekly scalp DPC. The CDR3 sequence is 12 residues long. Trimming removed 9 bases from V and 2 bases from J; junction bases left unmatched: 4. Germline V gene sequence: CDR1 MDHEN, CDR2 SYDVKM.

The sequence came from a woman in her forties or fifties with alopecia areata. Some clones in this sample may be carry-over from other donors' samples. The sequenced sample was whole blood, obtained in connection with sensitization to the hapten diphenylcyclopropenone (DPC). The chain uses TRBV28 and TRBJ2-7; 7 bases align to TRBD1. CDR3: CASRGRTYEQYF. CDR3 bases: TGTGCCAGTAGGGGGCGGACCTACGAGCAGTACTTC.